This TCR beta chain was found in a study of T-cell reconstitution after alpha-beta-depleted transplantation in children. Germline CDR1 and CDR2: LNHDA and SQIVND (reference sequence). The V gene lost 4 bases and the J gene lost 4 bases, with 13 bases spanning the gap. The CDR3 contains 14 residues. Unique molecular identifiers were built into the TCRbeta library. One entry per CDR3 protein results from TCRdb running MiXCR on the PCR reads. This table holds about 240,000 distinct CDR3 sequences, around 12% found once. The sample here was PBMCs from the stem cell graft donor, taken from the stem cell graft. The chain recombines TRBV19 with TRBJ2-5; D remains unclear. The sequence came from a human donor who donated a stem cell graft to a child with acute lymphoblastic leukemia. The CDR3 protein is CASSKSLGRETQYF. As DNA, the CDR3 is TGTGCCAGTAGTAAGAGTTTGGGTAGAGAGACCCAGTACTTC.